This T cell receptor (beta chain) originates from a study of beta chain features in type 1 diabetes. Overall study context: Examination spanned 100 million to 120 million sorted cells from all samples. Study-wide findings and caveats: A pattern of fewer insertions and more deletions at VDJ junctions was seen in type 1 diabetes patients. Patients with Type 1 diabetes showed moderately but significantly shorter TCRB CDR3s in all four CD4+ subsets. There was no resolution here of whether HLA type influences TCRB rearrangement.

Per the germline V gene, CDR1 is LGHNT and CDR2 is FRNRAP. There are 16 residues in the CDR3. V lost 2 bases, J lost 0 bases, and 12 bases lay in between. Expressed TCRB transcripts were sequenced after all isolated RNA was converted to cDNA. Measured with immunoSEQ multiplex PCR; TCRdb has only the in-frame clones, and not every one. Found here are approximately 280,000 clones, 15% of them singletons; the top ten hold 0.015% to 0.017%. Note on this clone: Its specificity is unknown.

The chain joins TRBV12-5 to TRBJ2-3; TRBD2 might be the D (5 bases). Sequencing used naive CD4+ T cells from blood. The sequence was obtained from a man between 18 and 29 years old with type 1 diabetes. The CDR3 here is CASGLWRASSTDTQYF. CDR3 bases: TGTGCTAGTGGTTTGTGGCGGGCCTCAAGCACAGATACGCAGTATTTT.